The rows below give T cell receptor beta chains drawn from one sample of a study of blood T cell repertoires in COVID-19. The method was immunoSEQ multiplex PCR; TCRdb's version includes in-frame clones alone and lacks a portion of them. The table includes about 280,000 clones, roughly 85% detected once. Sample: PBMCs or T cells enriched from blood (not recorded which). The receptors derive from a woman aged 45-59 years who had recovered from COVID-19. Each CDR3 is given with its conserved first and last residue. D genes are given only for firm matches. Size values are once, few and many counts, or a class for expanded clones, and some rows have none.

>TRBV4-1|NA|TRBD1|TRBJ2-1
CASSRIETGGNEQFF
TGCGCCAGCAGCCGAATCGAAACAGGGGGCAATGAGCAGTTCTTC
>TRBV5-1|NA|NA|TRBJ2-3
CASSLAIASTDTQYF
TGCGCCAGCAGCTTGGCGATAGCGAGCACAGATACGCAGTATTTT
>TRBV11-2|NA|NA|TRBJ1-2
CASSLDPLTSYGYTF
TGTGCCAGCAGCTTAGACCCCCTTACTTCTTATGGCTACACCTTC
>TRBV7-9|NA|TRBD1|TRBJ2-5
CASSLAAGGEETQYF
TGTGCCAGCAGCTTAGCGGCAGGGGGCGAAGAGACCCAGTACTTC
>TRBV19|few|NA|TRBJ1-6
CASTLSSYNSPLHF
TGTGCCAGCACGTTGAGCTCCTATAATTCACCCCTCCACTTT
>TRBV7-7|NA|NA|TRBJ2-2
CASSLRARGAGELFF
TGTGCCAGCAGCTTAAGAGCCAGGGGAGCCGGGGAGCTGTTTTTT
>TRBV11-2|few|TRBD1|TRBJ2-7
CASSLAGQGPYEQYF
TGTGCCAGCAGCTTAGCAGGACAGGGACCCTACGAGCAGTACTTC
>TRBV30|once|TRBD2|TRBJ2-3
CAWSKAGGTDTQYF
TGTGCCTGGAGTAAAGCGGGGGGCACAGATACGCAGTATTTT
>TRBV7-8|NA|NA|TRBJ1-5
CASSFSLSNQPQHF
TGTGCCAGCAGCTTTTCACTTAGCAATCAGCCCCAGCATTTT
>TRBV30|NA|NA|TRBJ1-5
CAWSPGRDNQPQHF
TGTGCCTGGAGTCCGGGCAGGGACAATCAGCCCCAGCATTTT
>TRBV19|NA|TRBD2|TRBJ2-3
CASSRASGRAQHTDTQYF
TGTGCCAGTAGTCGAGCTAGCGGGAGGGCCCAACACACAGATACGCAGTATTTT
>TRBV4-2|NA|TRBD1|TRBJ1-5
CASSLDWTGDGQPQHF
TGTGCCAGCAGCCTCGACTGGACAGGGGACGGTCAGCCCCAGCATTTT
>TRBV5-1|once|NA|TRBJ2-7
CASSLLHSSYEQYF
TGCGCCAGCAGCTTGTTGCACAGCTCCTACGAGCAGTACTTC
>TRBV2|NA|NA|TRBJ2-7
CASRGDRDEQYF
TGTGCCAGCAGGGGTGATCGGGACGAGCAGTACTTC
>TRBV28|NA|TRBD1|TRBJ1-1
CASPKSGQNFGDTEAFF
TGTGCCAGCCCGAAATCGGGACAGAATTTTGGGGACACTGAAGCTTTCTTT
>TRBV27|NA|TRBD1|TRBJ1-4
CASSGGPGQTNEKLFF
TGTGCCAGCAGTGGGGGACCGGGACAGACAAATGAAAAACTGTTTTTT
>TRBV6-5|NA|TRBD1|TRBJ2-7
CASSYTDRYEQYF
TGTGCCAGCAGTTACACGGACAGGTACGAGCAGTACTTC
>TRBV27|NA|NA|TRBJ1-1
CASSLWSGNTEAFF
TGTGCCAGCAGTTTATGGTCAGGGAACACTGAAGCTTTCTTT
>TRBV30|NA|NA|TRBJ1-2
CAWSVLRGLYGYTF
TGTGCCTGGAGTGTACTGAGGGGACTCTATGGCTACACCTTC
>TRBV2|NA|NA|TRBJ1-5
CASSEGGLSNQPQHF
TGTGCCAGCAGTGAAGGGGGCTTAAGCAATCAGCCCCAGCATTTT
>TRBV19|NA|NA|TRBJ1-2
CASSDGPDYGYTF
TGTGCCAGTAGTGATGGGCCGGACTATGGCTACACCTTC
>TRBV3-1/TRBV3-2|NA|NA|TRBJ2-2
CASHRGRGVGELFF
TGTGCCAGCCACAGAGGTCGGGGTGTCGGGGAGCTGTTTTTT
>TRBV9|NA|NA|TRBJ2-1
CASSTRGRNEQFF
TGTGCCAGCAGCACCAGGGGCCGCAATGAGCAGTTCTTC
>TRBV7-9|once|TRBD2|TRBJ2-7
CASSLGTSGSYEQYF
TGTGCCAGCAGCTTAGGGACTAGCGGCTCCTACGAGCAGTACTTC
>TRBV12-5|once|TRBD1|TRBJ2-1
CASSPSWTGNYNEQFF
TGTGCTAGTTCTCCTTCCTGGACAGGGAATTACAATGAGCAGTTCTTC
>TRBV5-6|NA|NA|TRBJ2-7
CASSWGTDYYEQYF
TGTGCCAGCAGCTGGGGGACTGATTACTACGAGCAGTACTTC
>TRBV7-2|NA|TRBD2|TRBJ2-3
CASSLRGTSGTSGDTQYF
TGTGCCAGCAGCCTTAGAGGGACTAGCGGGACGTCCGGAGATACGCAGTATTTT
>TRBV2|NA|NA|TRBJ2-4
CASRAGTLLAKNIQYF
TGTGCCAGCAGGGCCGGGACTCTTCTAGCCAAAAACATTCAGTACTTC
>TRBV7-9|NA|NA|TRBJ2-7
CASSLQGYEQYF
TGTGCCAGCAGCCTCCAGGGCTACGAGCAGTACTTC
>TRBV6-1|once|NA|TRBJ2-7
CASSELTRSYEQYF
TGTGCCAGCAGTGAATTGACTCGCTCCTACGAGCAGTACTTC
>TRBV5-1|NA|TRBD2|TRBJ2-7
CASSLELAGASYEQYF
TGCGCCAGCAGCCTGGAGCTAGCGGGAGCGTCCTACGAGCAGTACTTC
>TRBV7-3|NA|NA|TRBJ2-3
CASSQQSSGRPQYF
TGTGCCAGCAGCCAACAATCCTCAGGAAGGCCGCAGTATTTT
>TRBV6-4|once|NA|TRBJ1-5
CASTLPGPSWPQHF
TGTGCCAGCACCCTACCAGGGCCCTCCTGGCCCCAGCATTTT
>TRBV29-1|NA|NA|TRBJ2-3
CSAGSESQYF
TGCAGCGCGGGGAGTGAATCGCAGTATTTT
>TRBV30|few|TRBD1|TRBJ2-6
CAFISGTGSFGANVLTF
TGTGCCTTCATATCCGGGACAGGGAGTTTTGGGGCCAACGTCCTGACTTTC
>TRBV4-1|NA|NA|TRBJ2-5
CASSQRTEETQYF
TGCGCCAGCAGCCAGCGGACAGAAGAGACCCAGTACTTC
>TRBV6-2/TRBV6-3|NA|NA|TRBJ1-2
CASSYSGRNSYGYTF
TGTGCCAGCAGTTACTCTGGCAGGAACTCCTATGGCTACACCTTC
>TRBV4-1|once|TRBD2|TRBJ2-7
CASSQTSGGSSYEQYF
TGCGCCAGCAGCCAGACTAGCGGGGGATCGTCCTACGAGCAGTACTTC
>TRBV28|NA|TRBD2|TRBJ2-1
CASSAKWGGAYNEQFF
TGTGCCAGCAGTGCGAAGTGGGGGGGGGCCTACAATGAGCAGTTCTTC
>TRBV7-8|NA|NA|TRBJ1-2
CASSLASGSNYGYTF
TGTGCCAGCAGCTTAGCTTCAGGCTCTAACTATGGCTACACCTTC
>TRBV12-5|NA|TRBD1|TRBJ2-2
CASGSIQGWPGELFF
TGTGCTAGTGGCTCTATACAGGGGTGGCCCGGGGAGCTGTTTTTT
>TRBV5-4|NA|TRBD2|TRBJ2-7
CASSLKGLAGGYEQYF
TGTGCCAGCAGCTTGAAGGGACTAGCGGGAGGCTACGAGCAGTACTTC
>TRBV27|NA|NA|TRBJ2-3
CATLSTYAGYTDTQYF
TGTGCCACCCTTTCGACTTACGCGGGGTACACAGATACGCAGTATTTT
>TRBV19|NA|TRBD1|TRBJ2-4
CASSTGVAKNIQYF
TGTGCCAGTAGCACAGGGGTAGCCAAAAACATTCAGTACTTC
>TRBV5-1|NA|TRBD1|TRBJ1-6
CASSLNYRGNSPLHF
TGCGCCAGCAGCCTAAACTACAGGGGTAATTCACCCCTCCACTTT
>TRBV5-1|NA|NA|TRBJ2-7
CASSKLGTSNFEQYF
TGCGCCAGCAGCAAGTTAGGGACATCCAATTTCGAGCAGTACTTC
>TRBV7-9|once|NA|TRBJ1-5
CASSLEQGSGQPQHF
TGTGCCAGCAGCTTAGAGCAGGGGTCGGGACAGCCCCAGCATTTT
>TRBV5-6|NA|TRBD2|TRBJ2-7
CASSLPLAGEDYEQYF
TGTGCCAGCAGCTTACCCCTAGCGGGGGAGGACTACGAGCAGTACTTC
>TRBV10-3|NA|NA|TRBJ1-2
CAISESLGSDSYGYTF
TGTGCCATCAGTGAGTCGTTAGGCAGCGATTCGTATGGCTACACCTTC
>TRBV2|NA|TRBD2|TRBJ2-5
CASVTSGLQETQYF
TGTGCCAGCGTGACTAGCGGGCTCCAAGAGACCCAGTACTTC
>TRBV6-1|NA|TRBD2|TRBJ2-3
CASIESGRGTQYF
TGTGCCAGCATTGAATCCGGGAGGGGAACGCAGTATTTT
>TRBV24-1|NA|NA|TRBJ2-3
CATSDYRVSATDTQYF
TGTGCCACCAGTGATTACAGGGTATCCGCGACAGATACGCAGTATTTT